This TCR beta chain comes out of a study of molecular identifiers for immune sequencing clone quantification. Study findings and constraints: One cell's worth of spiked Jurkat TCR RNA was reportedly detectable among approximately 980,000 naive cells. Clones that exceeded 20 RNA copies held over 97% of effector molecules, yet under 1% in naive cells.

Listed TCR primers, together with previously described methods, were used for the bulk TCR libraries. MiXCR, run by TCRdb on the PCR reads, gives a single entry per CDR3 protein. In the table there are approximately 670,000 distinct CDR3 sequences, 20% of which are singletons. Using a CD8+CD4-CCR7+CD45RA+ phenotype, naive CD8 T cells were sorted. Worth noting for this clonotype: No antigen is known for it. A single base separates this from a much larger clone, so it may be a read error.

What was sequenced was naive CD8+ T cells from blood, with Jurkat cell RNA spiked in. Subset here: FACS-sorted CD8+CD4-CCR7+CD45RA+ naive T cells. The TCR comes from a human donor in good health. Some libraries in this study had Jurkat cell RNA spiked in.

DNA for the CDR3: TGTGCCAGCAGCGTAATGGGGCGGGAGGACTCCTACAATGAGCAGTTCTTC. Its translation: CASSVMGREDSYNEQFF. V gene TRBV9 combines with J gene TRBJ2-1; 8 bases are a match to TRBD2. CDR1 and CDR2 from the germline V gene are SGDLS and YYNGEE. V dropped 1 base and J dropped 0; count of bases not matched to a gene: 6. The CDR3 contains 17 residues. Drawing the rest from reference TRBV9 and TRBJ2-1, the complete variable domain is DSGVTQTPKHLITATGQRVTLRCSPRSGDLSVYWYQQSLDQGLQFLIQYYNGEERAKGNILERFSAQQFPDLHSELNLSSLELGDSALYFCASSVMGREDSYNEQFFGPGTRLTVL.